The clone carrying this T cell receptor (beta chain) was recorded once. Its matching antigen is unknown. Data came from immunoSEQ multiplex PCR; TCRdb stores just in-frame clones and leaves some out. This repertoire shows roughly 20,000 clones, about 84% found once; its top ten account for 37%. These data come from a study of OX40 agonist ivuxolimab in advanced cancers. Broader study findings: A proportion of nonresponders additionally exhibited low normalized T-cell clonal expansion. Antigen specificity was not determined for the expanded peripheral T cells.

CDR3 size: 14 residues. Germline CDR1 and CDR2: SQVTM and ANQGSEA. V lost 5 bases, J lost 2 bases, and 13 bases lay in between. This chain links TRBV29-1 with TRBJ1-5; D not certain. The input for sequencing was CD4+ or CD8+ T cells sorted from blood, taken in a trial of the OX40 agonist ivuxolimab. The TCR was taken from an adult with an advanced solid tumor such as melanoma, head and neck, liver or kidney cancer. CDR3: CSVQPAGGNQPQHF. The CDR3 coding sequence is TGCAGCGTTCAGCCGGCTGGCGGCAATCAGCCCCAGCATTTT.